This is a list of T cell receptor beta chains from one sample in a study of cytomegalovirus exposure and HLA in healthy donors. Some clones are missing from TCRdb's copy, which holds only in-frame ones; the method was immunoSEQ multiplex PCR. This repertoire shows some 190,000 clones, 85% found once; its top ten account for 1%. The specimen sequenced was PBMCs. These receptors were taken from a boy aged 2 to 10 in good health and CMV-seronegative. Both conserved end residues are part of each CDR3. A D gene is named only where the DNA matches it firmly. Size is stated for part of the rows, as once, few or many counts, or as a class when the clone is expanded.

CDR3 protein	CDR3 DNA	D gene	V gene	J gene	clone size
CASSPEQNNTGELFF	TGTGCCAGCTCACCGGAGCAGAACAACACCGGGGAGCTGTTTTTT	.	TRBV18	TRBJ2-2	.
CASSPSQREHQNIQYF	TGTGCCAGCTCGCCCAGCCAGCGGGAACACCAAAACATTCAGTACTTC	TRBD2	TRBV18	TRBJ2-4	.
CASSFPRDRGNEQFF	TGTGCCAGCAGTTTTCCCCGGGACAGGGGCAATGAGCAGTTCTTC	TRBD1	TRBV28	TRBJ2-1	.
CSGAQGAGYEQFF	TGCAGCGGAGCCCAGGGGGCTGGGTATGAGCAGTTCTTC	TRBD1	TRBV29-1	TRBJ2-1	once
CASRPRGQNYGYTF	TGTGCCAGCAGGCCTCGGGGACAGAACTATGGCTACACCTTC	TRBD1	TRBV28	TRBJ1-2	.
CASSEVKRSNQPQHF	TGTGCCAGCAGTGAAGTCAAACGGAGCAATCAGCCCCAGCATTTT	.	TRBV6-1	TRBJ1-5	.
CASTTQGSQDSPLHF	TGTGCCAGTACCACTCAGGGGTCTCAAGATTCACCCCTCCACTTT	.	TRBV19	TRBJ1-6	once
CASSPRQGDRDGGYTF	TGTGCCAGCAGCCCCCGCCAAGGCGACAGGGATGGCGGCTACACCTTC	TRBD1	TRBV28	TRBJ1-2	.
CASSPIPVVAYNEQFF	TGTGCCAGCAGCCCAATCCCAGTCGTGGCCTACAATGAGCAGTTCTTC	.	TRBV5-6	TRBJ2-1	.
CASSIGPIEQFF	TGTGCCAGTAGTATAGGTCCCATCGAGCAGTTCTTC	.	TRBV19	TRBJ2-1	.
CATSRDLAGEADTQYF	TGTGCCACCAGCAGAGATCTAGCGGGAGAGGCAGATACGCAGTATTTT	TRBD2	TRBV15	TRBJ2-3	.
CASSLVSSGRATTYEQYF	TGTGCCAGCAGTTTAGTGAGTAGCGGGAGGGCCACGACCTACGAGCAGTACTTC	TRBD2	TRBV28	TRBJ2-7	.
CASIGTGIRPSPLHF	TGTGCCAGCATTGGGACAGGTATACGGCCTTCACCCCTCCACTTT	TRBD1	TRBV2	TRBJ1-6	few
CATNDRGSGNTIYF	TGTGCCACCAACGACAGGGGGTCTGGAAACACCATATATTTT	TRBD1	TRBV15	TRBJ1-3	.
CASSGRRQYNSPLHF	TGTGCCAGCAGTGGCCGACGACAGTATAATTCACCCCTCCACTTT	.	TRBV6-1	TRBJ1-6	.
CASSLAGVAGELFF	TGTGCCAGCAGTCTAGCGGGAGTGGCCGGGGAGCTGTTTTTT	TRBD2	TRBV2	TRBJ2-2	.
CAWSVPQGHTGELFF	TGTGCCTGGAGTGTACCACAGGGCCACACCGGGGAGCTGTTTTTT	.	TRBV30	TRBJ2-2	.
CASSPRTGDGNQPQHF	TGTGCCAGCAGCCCGAGGACAGGGGACGGGAATCAGCCCCAGCATTTT	TRBD1	TRBV9	TRBJ1-5	.
CASSSGSGPHNEQFF	TGTGCCAGCAGCTCCGGTAGCGGACCCCACAATGAGCAGTTCTTC	.	TRBV11-2	TRBJ2-1	.